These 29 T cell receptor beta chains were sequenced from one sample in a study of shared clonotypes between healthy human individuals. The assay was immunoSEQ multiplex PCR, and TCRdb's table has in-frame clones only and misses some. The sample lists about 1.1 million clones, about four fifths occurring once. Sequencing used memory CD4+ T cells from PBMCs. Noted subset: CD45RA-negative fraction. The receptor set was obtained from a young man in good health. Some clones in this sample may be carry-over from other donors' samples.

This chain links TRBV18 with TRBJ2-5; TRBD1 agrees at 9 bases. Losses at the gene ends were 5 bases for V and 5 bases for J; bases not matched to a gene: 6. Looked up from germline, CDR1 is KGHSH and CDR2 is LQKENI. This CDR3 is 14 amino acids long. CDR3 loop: CASSLNRGLETQYF. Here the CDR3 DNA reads TGTGCCAGCTCATTAAACAGGGGGCTGGAGACCCAGTACTTC.

The CDR3 loop reads CASSLDRGGNEQFF. Here the CDR3 DNA reads TGTGCCAGCAGCCTGGACAGGGGAGGGAATGAGCAGTTCTTC. This chain joins TRBV7-1 and TRBJ2-1; 9 bases are shared with TRBD1. TRBV7-1 is an ORF for which the function is uncertain. V dropped 5 bases and J dropped 7; count of bases not matched to a gene: 6. The CDR3 is 14 amino acids.

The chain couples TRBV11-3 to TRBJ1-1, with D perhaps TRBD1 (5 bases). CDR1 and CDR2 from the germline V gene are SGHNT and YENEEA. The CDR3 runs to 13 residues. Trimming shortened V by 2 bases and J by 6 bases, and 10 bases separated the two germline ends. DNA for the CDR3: TGTGCCAGCAGCTTACGGGTGGGGGCTGAAGCTTTCTTT. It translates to CASSLRVGAEAFF.

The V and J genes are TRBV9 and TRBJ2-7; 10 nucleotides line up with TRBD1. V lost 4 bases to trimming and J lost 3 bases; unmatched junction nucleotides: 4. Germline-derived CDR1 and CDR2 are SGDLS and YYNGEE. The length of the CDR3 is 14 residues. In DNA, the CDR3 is TGTGCCAGCAGCCCCCGGACAGGGGGCTACGAGCAGTACTTC. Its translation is CASSPRTGGYEQYF.

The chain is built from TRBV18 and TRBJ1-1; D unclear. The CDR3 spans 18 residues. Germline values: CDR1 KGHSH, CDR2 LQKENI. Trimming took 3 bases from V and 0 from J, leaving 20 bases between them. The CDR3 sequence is CASSPFLARGTMNTEAFF. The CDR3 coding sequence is TGTGCCAGCTCACCCTTCCTCGCCAGAGGAACCATGAACACTGAAGCTTTCTTT.

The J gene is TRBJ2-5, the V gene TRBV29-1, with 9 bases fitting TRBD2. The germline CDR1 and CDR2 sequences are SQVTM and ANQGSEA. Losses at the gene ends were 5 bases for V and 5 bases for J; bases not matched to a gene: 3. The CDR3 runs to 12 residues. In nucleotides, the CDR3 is TGCAGCGTTACCCTAGCGGGGGAGACCCAGTACTTC. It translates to CSVTLAGETQYF.

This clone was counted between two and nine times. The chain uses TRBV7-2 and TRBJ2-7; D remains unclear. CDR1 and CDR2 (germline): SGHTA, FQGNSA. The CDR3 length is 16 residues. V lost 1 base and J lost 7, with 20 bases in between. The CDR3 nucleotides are TGTGCCAGCAGCTTAGGTATTTGGGGTCCCAACGGGGAGCAGTACTTC. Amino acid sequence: CASSLGIWGPNGEQYF.

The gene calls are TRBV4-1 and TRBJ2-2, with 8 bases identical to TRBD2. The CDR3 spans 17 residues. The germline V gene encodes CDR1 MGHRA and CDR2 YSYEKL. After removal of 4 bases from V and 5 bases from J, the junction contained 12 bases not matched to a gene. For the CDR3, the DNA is TGCGCCAGCAGCCGTGGAGTGGGGACTAGAGGGACCGGGGAGCTGTTTTTT. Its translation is CASSRGVGTRGTGELFF.

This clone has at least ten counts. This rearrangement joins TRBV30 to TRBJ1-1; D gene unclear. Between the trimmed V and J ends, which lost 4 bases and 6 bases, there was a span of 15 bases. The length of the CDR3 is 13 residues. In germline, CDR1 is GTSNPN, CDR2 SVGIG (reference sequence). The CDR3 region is CAWIGRRGAEAFF. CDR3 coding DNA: TGTGCCTGGATCGGTCGCCGTGGAGCTGAAGCTTTCTTT.

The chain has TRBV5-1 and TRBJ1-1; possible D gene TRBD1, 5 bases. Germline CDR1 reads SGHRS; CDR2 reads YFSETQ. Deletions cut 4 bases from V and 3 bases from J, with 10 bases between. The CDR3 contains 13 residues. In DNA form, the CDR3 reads TGCGCCAGCAGCACGACAGTCCACACTGAAGCTTTCTTT. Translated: CASSTTVHTEAFF.

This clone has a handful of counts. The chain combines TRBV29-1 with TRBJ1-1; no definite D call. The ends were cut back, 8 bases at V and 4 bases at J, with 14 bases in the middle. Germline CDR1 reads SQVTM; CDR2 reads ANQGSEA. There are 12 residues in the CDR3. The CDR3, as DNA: TGCAGCACCCGGCGGGGTTCCACTGAAGCTTTCTTT. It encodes CSTRRGSTEAFF.

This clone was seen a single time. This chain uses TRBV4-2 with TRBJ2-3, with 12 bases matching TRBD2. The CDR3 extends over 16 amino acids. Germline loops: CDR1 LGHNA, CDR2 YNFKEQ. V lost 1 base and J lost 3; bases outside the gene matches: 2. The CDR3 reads CASSQGTSGITDTQYF. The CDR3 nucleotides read TGTGCCAGCAGCCAAGGGACTAGCGGGATAACAGATACGCAGTATTTT.

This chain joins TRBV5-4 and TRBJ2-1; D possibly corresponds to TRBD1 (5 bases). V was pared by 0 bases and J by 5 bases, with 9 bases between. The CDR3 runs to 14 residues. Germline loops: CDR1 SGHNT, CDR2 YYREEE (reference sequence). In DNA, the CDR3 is TGTGCCAGCAGCTTGGGACAGCCTAACAATGAGCAGTTCTTC. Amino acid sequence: CASSLGQPNNEQFF.

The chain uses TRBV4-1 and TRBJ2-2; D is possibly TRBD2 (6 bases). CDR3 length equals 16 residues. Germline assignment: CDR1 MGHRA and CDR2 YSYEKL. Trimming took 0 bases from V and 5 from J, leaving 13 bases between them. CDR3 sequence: CASSQETGLLTGELFF. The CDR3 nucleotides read TGCGCCAGCAGCCAAGAAACGGGACTCCTTACCGGGGAGCTGTTTTTT.

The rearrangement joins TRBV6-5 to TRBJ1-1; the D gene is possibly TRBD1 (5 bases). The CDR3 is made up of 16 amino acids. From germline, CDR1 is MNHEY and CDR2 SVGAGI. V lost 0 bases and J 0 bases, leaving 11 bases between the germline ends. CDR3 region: CASSYSSRTLNTEAFF. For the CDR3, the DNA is TGTGCCAGCAGTTACTCAAGCAGGACATTGAACACTGAAGCTTTCTTT.

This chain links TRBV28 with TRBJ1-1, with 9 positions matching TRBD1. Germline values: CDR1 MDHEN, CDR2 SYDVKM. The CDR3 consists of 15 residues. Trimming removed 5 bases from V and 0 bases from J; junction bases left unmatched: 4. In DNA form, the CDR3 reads TGTGCCAGCAGTCCCGGGACAGGGTTGAACACTGAAGCTTTCTTT. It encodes CASSPGTGLNTEAFF.

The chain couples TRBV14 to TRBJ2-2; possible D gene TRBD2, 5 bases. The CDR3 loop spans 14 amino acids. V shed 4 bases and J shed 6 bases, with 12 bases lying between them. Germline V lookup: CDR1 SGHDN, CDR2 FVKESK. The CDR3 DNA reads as TGTGCCAGCAGCCTCAGAGGGAGCGCCGGGGAGCTGTTTTTT. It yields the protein CASSLRGSAGELFF.

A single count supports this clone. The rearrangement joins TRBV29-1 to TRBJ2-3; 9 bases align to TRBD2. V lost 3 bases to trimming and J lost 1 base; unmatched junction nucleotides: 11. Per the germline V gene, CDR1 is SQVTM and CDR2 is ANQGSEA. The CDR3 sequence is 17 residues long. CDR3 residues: CSVDLAGTTWGTDTQYF. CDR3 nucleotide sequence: TGCAGCGTTGACCTAGCGGGAACTACCTGGGGCACAGATACGCAGTATTTT.

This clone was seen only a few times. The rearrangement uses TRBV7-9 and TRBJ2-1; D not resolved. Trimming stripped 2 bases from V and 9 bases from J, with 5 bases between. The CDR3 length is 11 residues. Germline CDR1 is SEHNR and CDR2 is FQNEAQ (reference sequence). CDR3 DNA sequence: TGTGCCAGCAGCTTACTTGCTGAGCAGTTCTTC. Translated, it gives CASSLLAEQFF. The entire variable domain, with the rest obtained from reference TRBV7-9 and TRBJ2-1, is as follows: DTGVSQNPRHKITKRGQNVTFRCDPISEHNRLYWYRQTLGQGPEFLTYFQNEAQLEKSRLLSDRFSAERPKGSFSTLEIQRTEQGDSAMYLCASSLLAEQFFGPGTRLTVL.

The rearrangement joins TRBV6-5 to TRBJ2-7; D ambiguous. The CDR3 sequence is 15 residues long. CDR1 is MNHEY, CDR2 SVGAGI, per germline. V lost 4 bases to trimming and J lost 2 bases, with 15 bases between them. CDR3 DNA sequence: TGTGCCAGCAGTTCGCATCCCGAGGTTACCTACGAGCAGTACTTC. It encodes CASSSHPEVTYEQYF.

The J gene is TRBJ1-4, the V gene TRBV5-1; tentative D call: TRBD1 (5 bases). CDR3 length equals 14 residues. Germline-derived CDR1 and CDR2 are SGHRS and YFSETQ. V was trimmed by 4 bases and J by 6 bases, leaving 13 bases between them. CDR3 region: CASSTDTNYEKLFF. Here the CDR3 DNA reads TGCGCCAGCAGCACGGACACTAATTATGAAAAACTGTTTTTT.

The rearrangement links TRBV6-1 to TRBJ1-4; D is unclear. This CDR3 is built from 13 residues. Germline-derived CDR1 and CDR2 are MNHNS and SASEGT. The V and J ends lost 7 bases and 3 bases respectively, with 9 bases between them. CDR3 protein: CASTRTPNEKLFF. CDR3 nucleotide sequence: TGTGCCAGCACCAGGACGCCTAATGAAAAACTGTTTTTT.

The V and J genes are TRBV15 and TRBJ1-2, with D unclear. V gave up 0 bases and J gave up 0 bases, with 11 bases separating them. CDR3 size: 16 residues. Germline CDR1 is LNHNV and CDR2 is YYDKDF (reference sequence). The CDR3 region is CATSRDPQTTNYGYTF. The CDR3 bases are TGTGCCACCAGCAGAGATCCCCAGACCACTAACTATGGCTACACCTTC.

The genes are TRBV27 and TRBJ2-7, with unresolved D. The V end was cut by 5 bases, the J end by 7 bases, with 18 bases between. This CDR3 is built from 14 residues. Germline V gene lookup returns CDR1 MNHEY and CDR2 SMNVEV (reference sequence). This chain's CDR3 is CASSPRDRPSEQYF. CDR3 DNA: TGTGCCAGCAGTCCCAGAGACCGTCCGAGTGAGCAGTACTTC.

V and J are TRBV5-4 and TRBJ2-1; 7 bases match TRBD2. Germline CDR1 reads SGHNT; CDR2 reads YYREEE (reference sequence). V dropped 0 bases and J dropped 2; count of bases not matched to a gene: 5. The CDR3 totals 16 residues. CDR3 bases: TGTGCCAGCAGCTTGGGGGCGGGAGTGACCTACAATGAGCAGTTCTTC. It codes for CASSLGAGVTYNEQFF.

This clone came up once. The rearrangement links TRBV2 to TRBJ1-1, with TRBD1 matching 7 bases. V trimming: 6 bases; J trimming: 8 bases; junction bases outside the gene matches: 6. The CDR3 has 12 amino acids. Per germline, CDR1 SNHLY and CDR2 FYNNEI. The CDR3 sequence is CASSRGQREAFF. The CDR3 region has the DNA TGTGCCAGCAGCCGGGGACAGAGAGAAGCTTTCTTT.

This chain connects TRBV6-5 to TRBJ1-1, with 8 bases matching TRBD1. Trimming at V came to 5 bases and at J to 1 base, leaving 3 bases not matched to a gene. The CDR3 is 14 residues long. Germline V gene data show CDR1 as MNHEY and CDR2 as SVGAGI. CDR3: CASSRGTGNTEAFF. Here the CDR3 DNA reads TGTGCCAGCAGTCGCGGGACAGGGAACACTGAAGCTTTCTTT.

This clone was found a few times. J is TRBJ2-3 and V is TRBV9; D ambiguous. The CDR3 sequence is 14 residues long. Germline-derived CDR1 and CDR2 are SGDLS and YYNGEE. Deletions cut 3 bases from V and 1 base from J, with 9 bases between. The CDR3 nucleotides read TGTGCCAGCAGCGCGATAGCCGGCACAGATACGCAGTATTTT. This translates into CASSAIAGTDTQYF.

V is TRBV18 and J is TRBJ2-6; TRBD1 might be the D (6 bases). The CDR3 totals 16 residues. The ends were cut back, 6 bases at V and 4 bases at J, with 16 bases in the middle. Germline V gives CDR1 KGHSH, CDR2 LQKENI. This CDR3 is CASSHGQFIGANVLTF. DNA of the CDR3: TGTGCCAGCTCCCACGGACAGTTCATCGGGGCCAACGTCCTGACTTTC.